The present TCR beta chain was sequenced within a study of blood T cell repertoires in COVID-19. Overall study: T cells, B-cell-depleted T cells, or PBMCs provided the cDNA or gDNA that served as material.

Trimming cost V 4 bases and J 6 bases; bases outside gene matches: 3. This CDR3 has 13 residues. The germline V gene has CDR1 SEHNR and CDR2 FQNEAQ (reference sequence). In the authors' methods: Amplification of reference gene primers was used by the study to estimate nucleated cell counts. TCRdb keeps only in-frame clones here, not all; method: immunoSEQ multiplex PCR. For V, J and clone size, that table is used; D and trimming come from the DNA. Here the sample spans approximately 230,000 clones, approximately 90% being singletons. V and J are TRBV7-9 and TRBJ1-5, with 7 bases matching TRBD1. Sequenced material: peripheral blood. The sequence came from a woman in her thirties or forties who had recovered from COVID-19. CDR3 DNA: TGTGCCAGCAGCTCTCAGGGGGTTCAGCCCCAGCATTTT. It yields the protein CASSSQGVQPQHF.